This T cell receptor (beta chain) is from a study of CD4+ T cells in melanoma. This clone was seen more than once but under ten times. Data came from immunoSEQ multiplex PCR; TCRdb stores just in-frame clones and leaves some out. Among roughly 10,000 clones, 50% to 75% were seen once, and the ten largest hold about 13%. The J segment lost 6 bases and the V segment lost 5 bases, leaving 7 bases of the junction unmatched. There are 15 residues in the CDR3. Per the germline V gene, CDR1 is MGHDK and CDR2 is SYGVNS. The origin of this receptor is a human donor with melanoma. The sample was cells from a culture (not recorded whether cultured in vitro). The V call is TRBV25-1, the J call TRBJ1-6, with 7 bases matching TRBD1. The chain's CDR3 is CASSNTGAGNSPLHF. The CDR3 nucleotides read TGTGCCAGCAGTAATACAGGGGCAGGTAATTCACCCCTCCACTTT.